This T cell receptor (beta chain) came from a study of shared clonotypes between healthy human individuals. Generated by immunoSEQ multiplex PCR, the TCRdb table keeps only in-frame clones and is missing some. The data show some 2 million clones, with 85% to 95% seen just once and under 0.15% held by the top ten. A split of CD4+ cells into CD45RA+ naive and CD45RA-negative memory subsets was performed. General study points: It was observed that 4% to 6% of naive CD4 clonotypes were shared across several donors.

In regard to this clone: Its antigen is unidentified.

Sequencing was carried out using naive CD4+ T cells sorted from blood. Subset of the sample: CD45RA+ positively selected. This TCR was recovered from a man younger than 35 in good health.

The CDR3 coding sequence is TGTGCCAGCTCACCGCTCCGAGGGGCCGCTACCGATCAGCCCCAGCATTTT. Its translation: CASSPLRGAATDQPQHF. The V and J genes are TRBV18 and TRBJ1-5, with TRBD1 as a possible D gene (5 bases). With 3 bases removed from V and 5 bases from J, the gap between germline ends came to 20 bases. Per germline, CDR1 KGHSH and CDR2 LQKENI. The CDR3 is 17 amino acids.